Listed here are 12 T cell receptor beta chains from one sample, sequenced in a study of OX40 agonist ivuxolimab in advanced cancers. Libraries were prepared by immunoSEQ multiplex PCR; TCRdb keeps only in-frame clonotypes and omits some of them. In the table there are about 70,000 clones, 86% of which are singletons. The specimen was CD4+ or CD8+ T cells sorted from blood, collected in a trial of the OX40 agonist ivuxolimab. These receptor sequences come from an adult with an advanced solid tumor such as melanoma, head and neck, liver or kidney cancer.

The chain recombines TRBV6-5 with TRBJ2-1; D uncertain. The CDR3 length is 16 residues. Germline V gives CDR1 MNHEY, CDR2 SVGAGI. Trimming cost V 2 bases and J 5 bases, with 16 bases left between them. Here the CDR3 reads CASSYAPGPRDNEQFF. For the CDR3, the DNA is TGTGCCAGCAGTTACGCTCCGGGCCCCCGCGACAATGAGCAGTTCTTC.

The chain joins TRBV9 to TRBJ2-7; 7 nucleotides agree with TRBD2. V lost 3 bases, J lost 2 bases, and 11 bases stayed unmatched. The CDR3 contains 16 residues. Germline assignment: CDR1 SGDLS and CDR2 YYNGEE. The CDR3, as DNA: TGTGCCAGCAGCGGGGAGTCCGGGACTATAGCCTACGAGCAGTACTTC. Protein product: CASSGESGTIAYEQYF. The variable domain in full, completed from reference TRBV9 and TRBJ2-7, reads DSGVTQTPKHLITATGQRVTLRCSPRSGDLSVYWYQQSLDQGLQFLIQYYNGEERAKGNILERFSAQQFPDLHSELNLSSLELGDSALYFCASSGESGTIAYEQYFGPGTRLTVT.

This chain joins TRBV12-5 and TRBJ2-7; D ambiguous. The CDR3 totals 14 residues. Germline values: CDR1 LGHNT, CDR2 FRNRAP. Trimming removed 1 base from V and 4 bases from J, with 11 bases in between. CDR3 sequence reads: CASGLEGSRYEQYF. The CDR3 DNA follows: TGTGCTAGTGGTTTGGAAGGTAGTCGGTACGAGCAGTACTTC.

In this sample, this clone turned up a few times. The rearrangement joins TRBV9 to TRBJ1-2; tentative D call: TRBD1 (6 bases). The germline V and J ends were trimmed by 4 bases and 7 bases, with 17 bases remaining between them. The CDR3 is made up of 14 amino acids. Germline V gives CDR1 SGDLS, CDR2 YYNGEE. The CDR3 region is CASSPPGGAFGYTF. CDR3 sequence (DNA): TGTGCCAGCAGCCCTCCGGGGGGGGCTTTTGGCTACACCTTC. Complete variable domain (other parts from reference TRBV9 and TRBJ1-2): DSGVTQTPKHLITATGQRVTLRCSPRSGDLSVYWYQQSLDQGLQFLIQYYNGEERAKGNILERFSAQQFPDLHSELNLSSLELGDSALYFCASSPPGGAFGYTFGSGTRLTVV.

The V and J genes are TRBV2 and TRBJ1-2; D gene unclear. The germline V and J ends were trimmed by 4 bases and 8 bases, with 14 bases remaining between them. The germline V gene has CDR1 SNHLY and CDR2 FYNNEI. The CDR3 runs to 13 residues. DNA of the CDR3: TGTGCCAGCAGTGCGTCCCCGGAGTGGGGCTACACCTTC. The encoded protein is CASSASPEWGYTF.

In its sample, this clone was seen once. V is TRBV9 and J is TRBJ2-2, with a tentative D call TRBD2 (5 bases). The CDR3 runs to 15 residues. Germline V gives CDR1 SGDLS, CDR2 YYNGEE. The germline V and J ends were trimmed by 7 bases and 5 bases, with 18 bases remaining between them. CDR3 in DNA: TGTGCCAGCTCCCGTGGAGGTTTAGGAACCGGGGAGCTGTTTTTT. As protein: CASSRGGLGTGELFF.

The chain links TRBV28 to TRBJ1-2, with D possibly being TRBD1 (5 bases). The CDR3 sequence is 16 residues long. Looked up from germline, CDR1 is MDHEN and CDR2 is SYDVKM. The V gene lost 6 bases and the J gene lost 6 bases, with 23 bases spanning the gap. The CDR3: CASSLDAEGRVDGYTF. The CDR3 DNA follows: TGTGCCAGCAGCCTCGATGCCGAAGGCAGGGTGGATGGCTACACCTTC.

This clone was seen a few times. The J gene is TRBJ1-1, the V gene TRBV4-1, with no clear D. The CDR3 is 14 residues long. Germline-derived CDR1 and CDR2 are MGHRA and YSYEKL. Trimming stripped 1 base from V and 1 base from J, with 7 bases between. CDR3 amino acids: CASSQGTSNTEAFF. In DNA form, the CDR3 reads TGCGCCAGCAGCCAAGGGACTTCGAACACTGAAGCTTTCTTT.

The chain combines TRBV7-2 with TRBJ2-7; D is undetermined. The germline V gene encodes CDR1 SGHTA and CDR2 FQGNSA. This CDR3 has 15 amino acids. V dropped 3 bases and J dropped 0 bases, with 12 bases sitting between them. CDR3 in amino acids: CASSFRPQVSYEQYF. Written as DNA, the CDR3 is TGTGCCAGCAGCTTTAGACCGCAAGTCTCCTACGAGCAGTACTTC.

The rearrangement links TRBV9 to TRBJ2-2; D is uncertain. V lost 3 bases to trimming and J lost 5 bases, with 8 bases between them. Germline loops: CDR1 SGDLS, CDR2 YYNGEE. The CDR3 is 13 amino acids. In DNA form, the CDR3 reads TGTGCCAGCAGCGCGAGCGAAACCGGGGAGCTGTTTTTT. It codes for CASSASETGELFF.

This sequence joins TRBV30 and TRBJ2-5; TRBD2 aligns across 12 bases. Trimming removed 8 bases from V and 6 bases from J; junction bases left unmatched: 10. The germline V gene has CDR1 GTSNPN and CDR2 SVGIG (reference sequence). This CDR3 contains 14 residues. The CDR3 bases are TGTGCCGGTCGGGCTAGCGGGGGGGTTCAGACCCAGTACTTC. This encodes CAGRASGGVQTQYF.

This sequence joins TRBV19 and TRBJ1-1; TRBD1 is a possible D gene (5 bases). V lost 2 bases to trimming and J lost 3 bases, with 10 bases between them. Per the germline V gene, CDR1 is LNHDA and CDR2 is SQIVND (reference sequence). The CDR3 spans 14 residues. The CDR3 nucleotides are TGTGCCAGTAGTATAAGGGGAGCCGACACTGAAGCTTTCTTT. It codes for CASSIRGADTEAFF.